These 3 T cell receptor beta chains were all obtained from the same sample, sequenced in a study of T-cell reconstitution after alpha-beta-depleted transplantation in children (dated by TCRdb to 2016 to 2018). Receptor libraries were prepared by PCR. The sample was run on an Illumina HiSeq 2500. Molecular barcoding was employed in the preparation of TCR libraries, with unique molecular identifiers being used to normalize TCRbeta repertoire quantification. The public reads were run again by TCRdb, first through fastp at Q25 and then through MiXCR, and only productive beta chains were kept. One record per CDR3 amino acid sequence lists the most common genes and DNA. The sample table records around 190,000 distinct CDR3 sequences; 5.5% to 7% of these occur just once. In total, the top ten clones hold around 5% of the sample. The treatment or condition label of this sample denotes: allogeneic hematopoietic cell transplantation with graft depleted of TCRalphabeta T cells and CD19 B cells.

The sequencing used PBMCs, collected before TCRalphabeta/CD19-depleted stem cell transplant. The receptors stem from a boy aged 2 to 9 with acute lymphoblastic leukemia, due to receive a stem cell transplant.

The CDR3 DNA is TGTGCCAGCAGTTTCTCCGCCGGGACAGGAAATGGCTACACCTTC. Its translation: CASSFSAGTGNGYTF. This rearrangement joins TRBV12-3 or TRBV12-4 to TRBJ1-2, with 8 bases lining up with TRBD1. The V segment lost 3 bases and the J segment 6 bases; nucleotides outside the gene matches: 9. The CDR3 is 15 amino acids.

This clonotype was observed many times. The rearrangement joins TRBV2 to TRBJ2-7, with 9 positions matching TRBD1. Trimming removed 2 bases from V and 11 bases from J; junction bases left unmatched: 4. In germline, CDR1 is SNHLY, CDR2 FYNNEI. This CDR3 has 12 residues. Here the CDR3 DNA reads TGTGCCAGCAGTGAATTTGGACAGGGGAAGTACTTC. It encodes CASSEFGQGKYF.

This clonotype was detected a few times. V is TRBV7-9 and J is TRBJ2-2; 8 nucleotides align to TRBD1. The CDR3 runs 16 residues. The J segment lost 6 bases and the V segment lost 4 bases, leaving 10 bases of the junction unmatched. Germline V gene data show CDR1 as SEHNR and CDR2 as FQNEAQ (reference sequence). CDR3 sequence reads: CASSWPRGQEAGELFF. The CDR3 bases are TGTGCCAGCAGCTGGCCCAGGGGGCAAGAGGCCGGGGAGCTGTTTTTT.